The 28 T cell receptor beta chains presented below share a single source sample, sequenced in a study of identical twins. Each CDR3 protein is one row after TCRdb ran MiXCR on the 5' RACE reads. In the table there are 250,000 to 300,000 distinct CDR3 sequences, approximately 8.3% of which are singletons. This sample also belongs to another study, concerning yellow fever vaccine responses in identical twins.

Sequences were obtained from CD8+ T cells sorted from blood. The receptors here all came from a woman aged 18-29 years in good health.

This clonotype showed up just a few times. The V call is TRBV6-4, the J call TRBJ2-2, with D possibly being TRBD1 (5 bases). V lost 4 bases and J 2 bases, leaving 14 bases between the germline ends. CDR3 length: 16 residues. Germline V gene data show CDR1 as MRHNA and CDR2 as SNTAGT. DNA for the CDR3: TGTGCCAGCAGTGTCTCCTGGACAAGTAACACCGGGGAGCTGTTTTTT. Residues: CASSVSWTSNTGELFF.

V gene TRBV28 combines with J gene TRBJ1-5; D gene uncertain. The V end was cut by 2 bases, the J end by 8 bases, with 13 bases between. The CDR3 contains 14 residues. The germline gives CDR1 MDHEN, CDR2 SYDVKM. CDR3 loop: CASSLDIPTKPQHF. The CDR3 bases are TGTGCCAGCAGTTTAGACATACCCACTAAGCCCCAGCATTTT.

J is TRBJ1-2 and V is TRBV3-1, with D unresolved. V lost 0 bases, J lost 8 bases, and 7 bases lay in between. Germline V lookup: CDR1 LGHDT, CDR2 YNNKEL (reference sequence). The CDR3 is made up of 12 amino acids. The CDR3 sequence: CASSQDQVGYTF. CDR3 bases: TGTGCCAGCAGCCAAGATCAGGTGGGCTACACCTTC.

V usage is TRBV27 and J usage is TRBJ2-3; weak D call: TRBD1 (6 bases). Germline V lookup: CDR1 MNHEY, CDR2 SMNVEV (reference sequence). This CDR3 contains 15 residues. With 5 bases removed from V and 0 bases from J, the gap between germline ends came to 12 bases. CDR3 region: CASSPGQQSTDTQYF. DNA for the CDR3: TGTGCCAGCAGTCCAGGACAGCAAAGCACAGATACGCAGTATTTT.

The chain carries TRBV7-8 and TRBJ2-1, with 14 bases that match TRBD2. This CDR3 is 19 amino acids long. V shed 3 bases, J shed 0 bases, and the junction held 7 bases outside the gene matches. CDR1 SGHVS and CDR2 FQNEAQ come from the germline V gene. CDR3 DNA sequence: TGTGCCAGCAGCTTCCCGACTAGCGGGGGGGAAAGCTCCTACAATGAGCAGTTCTTC. Its protein is CASSFPTSGGESSYNEQFF.

Comments on this clonotype: A read error is possible here, since a much larger clone lies one base away. This chain joins TRBV27 and TRBJ2-7, with 7 positions matching TRBD1. CDR3 size: 13 residues. Germline loops: CDR1 MNHEY, CDR2 SMNVEV (reference sequence). CDR3 sequence reads: CASSTGTAYEQHF. The CDR3 nucleotides are TGTGCCAGCAGCACCGGGACAGCCTACGAGCAGCACTTC.

V gene TRBV3-1 combines with J gene TRBJ2-1; 10 positions match TRBD2. The V gene end was trimmed by 1 base and the J gene end by 9 bases; junction bases not matched to a gene: 6. The germline CDR1 and CDR2 sequences are LGHDT and YNNKEL (reference sequence). The CDR3 spans 15 residues. DNA for the CDR3: TGTGCCAGCAGCCAAGTAGCGGGGGGCCCCATTGAGCAGTTCTTC. Protein product: CASSQVAGGPIEQFF.

This clonotype appeared a few times. The chain links TRBV11-2 to TRBJ1-1; D remains ambiguous. From germline, CDR1 is SGHAT and CDR2 FQNNGV. V lost 3 bases and J 1 base, leaving 15 bases between the germline ends. This CDR3 spans 16 amino acids. This CDR3 reads CASSFPRVEENTEAFF. The CDR3 DNA reads as TGTGCCAGCAGCTTCCCGAGGGTGGAGGAGAACACTGAAGCTTTCTTT. The full variable domain, completed using reference TRBV11-2 and TRBJ1-1, is EAGVAQSPRYKIIEKRQSVAFWCNPISGHATLYWYQQILGQGPKLLIQFQNNGVVDDSQLPKDRFSAERLKGVDSTLKIQPAKLEDSAVYLCASSFPRVEENTEAFFGQGTRLTVV.

The chain couples TRBV27 to TRBJ1-1; unclear D gene. Germline values: CDR1 MNHEY, CDR2 SMNVEV (reference sequence). Trimming took 6 bases from V and 11 from J, leaving 13 bases between them. The CDR3 is 11 amino acids. The CDR3 here is CASSSGWEAFF. DNA for the CDR3: TGTGCCAGCAGCTCAGGTTGGGAGGCTTTCTTT.

This sequence joins TRBV6-1 and TRBJ2-5; 10 bases map to TRBD2. The CDR3 spans 15 residues. Germline V gives CDR1 MNHNS, CDR2 SASEGT. Trimming at V came to 5 bases and at J to 5 bases, leaving 8 bases not matched to a gene. CDR3 region: CASSPGTSERETQYF. CDR3 nucleotide sequence: TGTGCCAGCAGTCCCGGGACTAGCGAAAGGGAGACCCAGTACTTC.

This clonotype was detected only a few times. The chain combines TRBV20-1 with TRBJ1-1; D is ambiguous. The CDR3 extends over 16 amino acids. The germline V gene has CDR1 DFQATT and CDR2 SNEGSKA (reference sequence). Trimming removed 6 bases at V and 0 bases at J, with 20 bases between. CDR3 nucleotides: TGCAGTGCCCATCCCCGGCTGGCGGTCATGAACACTGAAGCTTTCTTT. It translates to CSAHPRLAVMNTEAFF.

This clonotype was counted at least ten times. The chain employs TRBV12-3 or TRBV12-4 and TRBJ1-1; the D is unclear. Trimming took off 5 bases at V and 4 bases at J, with 8 bases between the two ends. The CDR3 runs 12 residues. The CDR3 spells CASSPLGTEAFF. The CDR3 DNA reads as TGTGCCAGCAGTCCCTTAGGCACTGAAGCTTTCTTT.

This clonotype was seen many times. This chain links TRBV9 with TRBJ2-1, with D perhaps matching TRBD1 (7 bases). CDR1 is SGDLS, CDR2 YYNGEE, per germline. This CDR3 is 16 amino acids long. V lost 4 bases and J lost 1, with 15 bases in between. The CDR3 DNA reads as TGTGCCAGCAGCCCCCAGGGGGGCTCTTCCTACAATGAGCAGTTCTTC. It yields the protein CASSPQGGSSYNEQFF. The variable domain in full, completed from reference TRBV9 and TRBJ2-1, reads DSGVTQTPKHLITATGQRVTLRCSPRSGDLSVYWYQQSLDQGLQFLIQYYNGEERAKGNILERFSAQQFPDLHSELNLSSLELGDSALYFCASSPQGGSSYNEQFFGPGTRLTVL.

In its sample, this clonotype is medium-sized. The V call is TRBV7-6, the J call TRBJ2-5; 8 bases are shared with TRBD2. The germline V gene has CDR1 SGHVS and CDR2 FNYEAQ. The CDR3 runs 16 residues. V dropped 3 bases and J dropped 3; count of bases not matched to a gene: 9. Written as DNA, the CDR3 is TGTGCCAGCAGCTTCGATAATTCGGGGGGGAAAGAGACCCAGTACTTC. Translated, it gives CASSFDNSGGKETQYF.

This clonotype was found once. J is TRBJ2-3 and V is TRBV24-1; 7 bases agree with TRBD2. The V and J ends lost 4 bases and 1 base, in that order; junction bases with no gene match: 16. Germline lookup yields CDR1 KGHDR and CDR2 SFDVKD. This CDR3 region has 19 residues. As DNA, the CDR3 is TGTGCCACCAGTGACCCGACTACCGGGACTACCTTCCGCACAGATACGCAGTATTTT. Its translation is CATSDPTTGTTFRTDTQYF.

The V and J genes are TRBV6-1 and TRBJ2-3, with 12 bases lining up with TRBD2. The germline V gene encodes CDR1 MNHNS and CDR2 SASEGT. V dropped 6 bases and J dropped 3; count of bases not matched to a gene: 10. The CDR3 loop spans 17 amino acids. Here the CDR3 reads CASSSLAGGDFTDTQYF. The CDR3 DNA is TGTGCCAGCAGCTCCCTAGCGGGAGGGGATTTTACAGATACGCAGTATTTT.

The chain carries TRBV5-6 and TRBJ2-1; perhaps TRBD1 as D (6 bases). The germline V gene has CDR1 SGHDT and CDR2 YYEEEE. With 3 bases removed from V and 4 bases from J, the gap between germline ends came to 14 bases. This CDR3 has 15 residues. The CDR3 nucleotides read TGTGCCAGCAGCTCCCGACGTGACAGGTACAATGAGCAGTTCTTC. Translating gives CASSSRRDRYNEQFF.

This clonotype was seen at least ten times. This chain uses TRBV6-1 with TRBJ2-1; TRBD2 matches at 8 bases. Germline lookup yields CDR1 MNHNS and CDR2 SASEGT. V shed 2 bases and J 9 bases; nucleotides not matched to a gene: 9. This CDR3 has 15 amino acids. In nucleotides, the CDR3 is TGTGCCAGCAGTGAATCATCGGGGGGGCCCGGTGAGCAGTTCTTC. Protein sequence: CASSESSGGPGEQFF.

The chain has TRBV10-3 and TRBJ2-5; TRBD2 agrees at 9 bases. This CDR3 region has 16 residues. V lost 8 bases to trimming and J lost 5 bases; unmatched junction nucleotides: 15. Germline assignment: CDR1 ENHRY and CDR2 SYGVKD. The CDR3 bases are TGTGCCATCTCCGCCGGGCGGGGGGGGGTGATTGAGACCCAGTACTTC. It yields the protein CAISAGRGGVIETQYF.

This clonotype came up many times. The rearrangement uses TRBV4-1 and TRBJ2-2; the D call may be TRBD1 or TRBD2 (5 bases each). The CDR3 runs to 16 residues. V was shortened by 1 base and J by 6 bases, with 15 bases between the two germline ends. Germline lookup yields CDR1 MGHRA and CDR2 YSYEKL. CDR3 nucleotides: TGCGCCAGCAGCCAAGTGTGGGGGTTAAGAGCCGGGGAGCTGTTTTTT. Translating gives CASSQVWGLRAGELFF.

The rearrangement joins TRBV24-1 to TRBJ2-1; tentative D call: TRBD2 (5 bases). This CDR3 is built from 16 residues. CDR1 is KGHDR, CDR2 SFDVKD, per germline. Trimming stripped 4 bases from V and 8 bases from J, with 20 bases between. This CDR3 reads CATSEGSGVVWDEQFF. The CDR3 region has the DNA TGTGCCACCAGTGAGGGGAGCGGAGTGGTTTGGGATGAGCAGTTCTTC.

This clonotype was counted only a few times. The chain combines TRBV12-3 or TRBV12-4 with TRBJ2-1; 7 bases match TRBD1. The CDR3 sequence is 13 residues long. The ends lost 7 bases at V and 8 bases at J; junction bases unmatched: 8. The chain's CDR3 is CASIPDRAHEQFF. The DNA of the CDR3 is TGTGCCAGCATCCCCGACAGGGCCCATGAGCAGTTCTTC.

This rearrangement joins TRBV11-2 to TRBJ2-3; D gene ambiguous. The germline gives CDR1 SGHAT, CDR2 FQNNGV. Trimming removed 0 bases at V and 2 bases at J, with 9 bases between. The CDR3 is 15 amino acids. CDR3 nucleotide sequence: TGTGCCAGCAGCTTAGAAGCGTCCCCCACAGATACGCAGTATTTT. It yields the protein CASSLEASPTDTQYF. The variable domain in full, completed from reference TRBV11-2 and TRBJ2-3, reads EAGVAQSPRYKIIEKRQSVAFWCNPISGHATLYWYQQILGQGPKLLIQFQNNGVVDDSQLPKDRFSAERLKGVDSTLKIQPAKLEDSAVYLCASSLEASPTDTQYFGPGTRLTVL.

This clonotype was seen more than once but under ten times. This chain uses TRBV18 with TRBJ2-7, with TRBD2 matching 10 bases. The CDR3 is made up of 16 amino acids. The germline CDR1 and CDR2 sequences are KGHSH and LQKENI. The V segment lost 0 bases and the J segment 5 bases; nucleotides outside the gene matches: 7. The CDR3 DNA reads as TGTGCCAGCTCACCACCGAGCGGGAGGGCCATGGACGAGCAGTACTTC. Its protein is CASSPPSGRAMDEQYF.

This clonotype has a count of ten or more. V is TRBV6-2 or TRBV6-3 and J is TRBJ2-1; the D gene is possibly TRBD2 (6 bases). CDR1 is MNHEY, CDR2 SVGEGT, per germline. Trimming left V 3 bases short and J 5 bases short, with 11 bases between. The CDR3 sequence is 14 residues long. The CDR3 sequence: CASSYPGDNNEQFF. For the CDR3, the DNA is TGTGCCAGCAGTTATCCGGGGGATAACAATGAGCAGTTCTTC.

This clonotype was counted many times. The chain's CDR3 is CASSPPGRDEQYF. The CDR3 DNA follows: TGTGCCAGCAGCCCTCCAGGGCGGGACGAGCAGTACTTC. V is TRBV7-9 and J is TRBJ2-7; TRBD1 or TRBD2 may be the D gene (5 bases each). V was clipped by 5 bases and J by 5 bases, with 13 bases between them. The length of the CDR3 is 13 residues. The V gene's germline CDR1 is SEHNR and CDR2 FQNEAQ (reference sequence).

This clonotype was counted only a few times. The gene calls are TRBV20-1 and TRBJ1-2; no clear D gene. The CDR3 sequence is 15 residues long. The germline CDR1 and CDR2 sequences are DFQATT and SNEGSKA (reference sequence). Trimming stripped 0 bases from V and 3 bases from J, with 14 bases between. The CDR3 here is CSARDVQSPDYGYTF. CDR3 DNA: TGCAGTGCTAGAGATGTCCAGTCACCAGACTATGGCTACACCTTC.

Only a few counts were recorded for this clonotype. The chain has TRBV6-1 and TRBJ2-3, with 13 bases matching TRBD2. CDR3 length equals 16 residues. V lost 6 bases, J lost 5 bases, and 8 bases stayed unmatched. Per the germline V gene, CDR1 is MNHNS and CDR2 is SASEGT. CDR3: CASRQLAGGPGDTQYF. CDR3 sequence (DNA): TGTGCCAGCAGACAACTAGCGGGGGGGCCTGGAGATACGCAGTATTTT.